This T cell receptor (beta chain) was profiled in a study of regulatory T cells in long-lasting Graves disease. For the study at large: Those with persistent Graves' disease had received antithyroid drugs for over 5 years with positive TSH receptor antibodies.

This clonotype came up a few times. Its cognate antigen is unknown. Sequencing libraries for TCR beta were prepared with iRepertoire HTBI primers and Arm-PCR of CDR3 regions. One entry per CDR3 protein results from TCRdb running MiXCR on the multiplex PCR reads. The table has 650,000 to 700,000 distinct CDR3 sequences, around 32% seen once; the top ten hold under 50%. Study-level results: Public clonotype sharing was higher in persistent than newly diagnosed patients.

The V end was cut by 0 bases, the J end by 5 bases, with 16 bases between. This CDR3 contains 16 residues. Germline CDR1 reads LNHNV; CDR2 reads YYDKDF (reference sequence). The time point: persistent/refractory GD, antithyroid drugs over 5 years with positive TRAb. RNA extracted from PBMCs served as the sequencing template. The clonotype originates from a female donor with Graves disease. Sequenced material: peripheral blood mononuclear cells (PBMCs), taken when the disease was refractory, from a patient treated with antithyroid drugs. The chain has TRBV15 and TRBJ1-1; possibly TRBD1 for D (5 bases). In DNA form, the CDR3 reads TGTGCCACCAGCAGAGATCAGAGGGGCGCTTGGACTGAAGCTTTCTTT. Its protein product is CATSRDQRGAWTEAFF.